A selection of T cell receptor beta chains follows, all from one sample in a study of radiotherapy plus CTLA-4 blockade in lung cancer. Repertoires were generated with immunoSEQ multiplex PCR, while TCRdb's copy carries only in-frame clones and drops some. The sample records roughly 42,000 clones, 79% being singletons. The sequencing used peripheral blood, collected from a patient treated with radiotherapy plus ipilimumab. These receptors were obtained from a human donor with non-small cell lung cancer that progressed on radiotherapy plus ipilimumab. The CDR3 runs from the conserved cysteine through the conserved F or W.

v_call,cdr3_aa
TRBV11-2,CASSFRGGSGNEQFF
TRBV6-5,CATSEDRGTYEQYF
TRBV9,CASSVGIQVGDTGELFF
TRBV10-3,CAIRASRDSYEQYF
TRBV27,CASRTGVISNQPQHF
TRBV7-9,CASSPPTSGGANEQFF
TRBV9,CASSQGVAGGGTDTQYF
TRBV5-1,CASRPASQGATDTQYF
TRBV11-1,CASSLELDYEQYF
TRBV7-8,CASSMRSNYGYTF
TRBV5-1,CASSLSGGDGYTF
TRBV2,CASSVPGGETQYF
TRBV11-2,CASSLFRGWNYGYTF